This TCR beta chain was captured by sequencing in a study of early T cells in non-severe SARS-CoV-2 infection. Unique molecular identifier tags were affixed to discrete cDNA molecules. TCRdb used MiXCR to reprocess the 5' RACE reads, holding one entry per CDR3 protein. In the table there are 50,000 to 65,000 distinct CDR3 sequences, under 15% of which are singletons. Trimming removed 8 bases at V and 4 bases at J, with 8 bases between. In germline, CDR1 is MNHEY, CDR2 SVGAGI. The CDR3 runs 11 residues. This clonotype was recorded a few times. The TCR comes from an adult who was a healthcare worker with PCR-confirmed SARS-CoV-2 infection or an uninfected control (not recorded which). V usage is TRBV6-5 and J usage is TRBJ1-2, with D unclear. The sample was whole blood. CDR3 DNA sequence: TGTGCCAGCGGGTTGGGCTATGGCTACACCTTC. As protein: CASGLGYGYTF.